A selection of T cell receptor beta chains follows, all from one sample in a study of blood T cells in healthy people across ages. TCRdb itself ran the 5' RACE reads through MiXCR, one entry per CDR3 protein. There are about 1.7 million distinct CDR3 sequences in the sample; over 25% occur only once, and 7.7% lies in the top ten. Material for sequencing was blood. The receptors originated from a woman aged 25 to 45 in good health. CDR3s include the opening cysteine and the closing phenylalanine or tryptophan. The order of the fields is V gene, clone size, J gene, D gene, CDR3 DNA, CDR3 protein. A D gene is named only where the DNA matches it firmly. Clone sizes are given selectively: once, few, many, or a class where the clone is expanded.

TRBV7-6	NA	TRBJ1-1	TRBD1	TGTGCCAGCAGCCCGCGACAGGGTTCGGGTAGAATTGAAGCTTTCTTT	CASSPRQGSGRIEAFF
TRBV7-2	NA	TRBJ2-1	NA	TGTGCCAGCAGCCTAAGTAGGGACCTCAATGAGCAGTTCTTC	CASSLSRDLNEQFF
TRBV7-9	few	TRBJ2-1	NA	TGTGCCAGCAGCCAAGCGACCTACAATGAGCAGTTCTTC	CASSQATYNEQFF
TRBV3-1	NA	TRBJ2-2	NA	TGTGCCAGCAGCCAAGACGTGGCAGCCGCGAACACCGGGGAGCTGGTTTTT	CASSQDVAAANTGELVF
TRBV4-3	many	TRBJ2-1	TRBD2	TGCGCCAGCAGCCGAGGACTAGCGGGAGACTATGAGCAGTTCTTC	CASSRGLAGDYEQFF
TRBV7-2	NA	TRBJ1-1	NA	TGTGCCAGCAGCTTCGACTCGACGAACACTGAAGCTTTCTTT	CASSFDSTNTEAFF
TRBV6-5	few	TRBJ1-6	NA	TGTACCAGCAGCATCGGGGGCCCTAATTCACCCCTCCACTTT	CTSSIGGPNSPLHF
TRBV27	NA	TRBJ2-1	NA	TGTGCCAGCAGTTGGCTGACAGGACGACCCCCCAATGAGCAGTTCTTC	CASSWLTGRPPNEQFF
TRBV20-1	few	TRBJ1-2	TRBD1	TGCAGTGCTAGATGGGACAGGGGAGTCGATGGCTACACCTTC	CSARWDRGVDGYTF
TRBV10-3	few	TRBJ1-1	NA	TGTGCCAGCGAAACAGCCATGAACACTGAAGCTTTCTTT	CASETAMNTEAFF
TRBV9	many	TRBJ2-1	TRBD1	TGTGCCAGCAGCCCCCGGACAGGGACCTACAATGAGCAGTTCTTC	CASSPRTGTYNEQFF
TRBV7-9	few	TRBJ2-1	TRBD2	TGTGCCAGCAGCTCTCTCCGGACTAGCTCCTACAATGAGCAGTTCTTC	CASSSLRTSSYNEQFF
TRBV2	NA	TRBJ2-5	NA	TGTGCCAGCAGGCCAGAAGAGACCCAGTACTTC	CASRPEETQYF
TRBV20-1	NA	TRBJ2-7	NA	TGCAGTGCGTCACTCGAGGGACGGGGCTCCTACGAGCAGTACTTC	CSASLEGRGSYEQYF
TRBV12-3/TRBV12-4	NA	TRBJ2-7	TRBD2	TGTGCCAGCAGTTCCCCCGGGACTAGCGGGTACCGCGAGCAGTACTTC	CASSSPGTSGYREQYF
TRBV15	NA	TRBJ2-3	NA	TGTGCCACCAGCAGCGGCGGGACGGTGGCGGATACGCAGTATTTT	CATSSGGTVADTQYF
TRBV4-1	NA	TRBJ2-7	NA	TGCGCCAGGGTGTTCACTGGGACGGCGGCCTACGAGCAGTACTTC	CARVFTGTAAYEQYF
TRBV18	many	TRBJ2-3	NA	TGTGCCAGCTCACCACTCGGGACCGGAGCCAGTACAGATACGCAGTATTTT	CASSPLGTGASTDTQYF
TRBV10-3	many	TRBJ2-5	NA	TGTGCCATCAGTAACAGGGAGACCCAGTACTTC	CAISNRETQYF
TRBV7-2	many	TRBJ2-3	NA	TGTGCCAGCAGCATCTGGACGCTCGATACGCAGTATTTT	CASSIWTLDTQYF
TRBV12-3/TRBV12-4	few	TRBJ2-2	NA	TGTGCCAGCAGTTTAAGGAACGGCGAAGGGGAGCTGTTTTTT	CASSLRNGEGELFF
TRBV20-1	NA	TRBJ2-3	TRBD2	TGCAGTGCTAGAAAGACTAGCGGGAGGGAGATGGATACGCAGTATTTT	CSARKTSGREMDTQYF
TRBV10-3	few	TRBJ2-7	NA	TGTGCCGTCAGGGGGGACAGTTTCTACGAGCAGTACTTC	CAVRGDSFYEQYF
TRBV7-9	many	TRBJ2-7	NA	TGTGCCAGCAGCTACCGACAGAACTCCTACGAGCAGTACTTC	CASSYRQNSYEQYF